Shown below are 11 T cell receptor beta chains from a single sample sequenced in a study of cytomegalovirus exposure and HLA in healthy donors. It was with 60 Vbeta and 13 Jbeta primers that the PCR ran. The assay was immunoSEQ multiplex PCR, and TCRdb's table has in-frame clones only and misses some. The sample lists 200,000 to 250,000 clones; roughly 82% were seen once. The sequenced sample consisted of PBMCs. The receptor source for this set is a woman in her 40s in good health and CMV-seropositive.

The rearrangement links TRBV5-6 to TRBJ2-7, with a possible D match to TRBD1 (5 bases). The CDR3 spans 14 residues. The V end lost 0 bases, the J end lost 1 base, and 8 bases lay between the germline ends. CDR1 and CDR2 from the germline V gene are SGHDT and YYEEEE. CDR3: CASSLGTFSYEQYF. CDR3 bases: TGTGCCAGCAGCTTGGGGACATTTTCCTACGAGCAGTACTTC. Complete variable domain (other parts from reference TRBV5-6 and TRBJ2-7): DAGVTQSPTHLIKTRGQQVTLRCSPKSGHDTVSWYQQALGQGPQFIFQYYEEEERQRGNFPDRFSGHQFPNYSSELNVNALLLGDSALYLCASSLGTFSYEQYFGPGTRLTVT.

V is TRBV4-3 and J is TRBJ2-1; TRBD1 agrees at 9 bases. The V segment lost 0 bases and the J segment 8 bases; nucleotides outside the gene matches: 8. This CDR3 has 16 amino acids. The germline V gene has CDR1 LGHNA and CDR2 YSLEER. CDR3 amino acids: CASSQDITGGIYEQFF. CDR3 nucleotides: TGCGCCAGCAGCCAAGATATTACAGGGGGCATCTATGAGCAGTTCTTC.

J is TRBJ1-2 and V is TRBV10-3; D unresolved. Looked up from germline, CDR1 is ENHRY and CDR2 is SYGVKD. This CDR3 contains 13 residues. V lost 0 bases and J lost 1, with 3 bases in between. The CDR3 DNA follows: TGTGCCATCAGTGAGTCTAGTAACTATGGCTACACCTTC. This gives the protein CAISESSNYGYTF.

The chain joins TRBV5-4 to TRBJ1-2, with 9 bases fitting TRBD1. The CDR3 extends over 16 amino acids. Germline lookup yields CDR1 SGHNT and CDR2 YYREEE (reference sequence). The V gene end was trimmed by 3 bases and the J gene end by 4 bases; junction bases not matched to a gene: 10. Here the CDR3 reads CASSSPGTGLSYGYTF. CDR3 coding DNA: TGTGCCAGCAGCTCCCCTGGGACAGGGCTTTCCTATGGCTACACCTTC.

The gene calls are TRBV7-2 and TRBJ2-7; 10 positions agree with TRBD2. This CDR3 has 15 residues. Germline trimming cut 1 base from V and 2 bases from J; bases unmatched to any gene: 2. Germline-derived CDR1 and CDR2 are SGHTA and FQGNSA. CDR3 sequence reads: CASSLERGGAYEQYF. The CDR3 nucleotides are TGTGCCAGCAGCTTAGAGCGGGGGGGAGCCTACGAGCAGTACTTC. Full variable domain (missing parts from reference TRBV7-2 and TRBJ2-7): GAGVSQSPSNKVTEKGKDVELRCDPISGHTALYWYRQSLGQGLEFLIYFQGNSAPDKSGLPSDRFSAERTGGSVSTLTIQRTQQEDSAVYLCASSLERGGAYEQYFGPGTRLTVT.

The rearrangement joins TRBV30 to TRBJ1-1; 8 bases are a match to TRBD1. CDR1 GTSNPN and CDR2 SVGIG come from the germline V gene (reference sequence). The CDR3 is 15 amino acids. The V gene end was trimmed by 3 bases and the J gene end by 4 bases; junction bases not matched to a gene: 10. CDR3 sequence reads: CAWRGRQGWGTEAFF. The CDR3 bases are TGTGCCTGGAGGGGAAGACAGGGGTGGGGCACTGAAGCTTTCTTT. Looking up the rest from reference TRBV30 and TRBJ1-1 gives the full variable domain: SQTIHQWPATLVQPVGSPLSLECTVEGTSNPNLYWYRQAAGRGLQLLFYSVGIGQISSEVPQNLSASRPQDRQFILSSKKLLLSDSGFYLCAWRGRQGWGTEAFFGQGTRLTVV.

The rearrangement links TRBV4-1 to TRBJ2-5, with TRBD1 matching over 8 bases. The CDR3 is 15 residues long. Trimming cost V 0 bases and J 4 bases; bases outside gene matches: 4. The germline gives CDR1 MGHRA, CDR2 YSYEKL. The CDR3 sequence: CASSQEDRGGETQYF. The CDR3 coding sequence is TGCGCCAGCAGCCAAGAAGACAGGGGTGGAGAGACCCAGTACTTC.

This CDR3 is CASSTGGSQGGFTEAFF. CDR3 in DNA: TGTGCCAGCAGCACAGGGGGTTCACAGGGGGGATTCACTGAAGCTTTCTTT. This chain uses TRBV11-1 with TRBJ1-1; 8 nucleotides match TRBD1. Germline loops: CDR1 SGHAT, CDR2 FQDESV (reference sequence). The junction had 15 bases not matched to a gene; V was cut back by 5 bases and J by 4 bases. The CDR3 extends over 17 amino acids. The full variable domain, with the rest looked up from reference TRBV11-1 and TRBJ1-1, is EAEVAQSPRYKITEKSQAVAFWCDPISGHATLYWYRQILGQGPELLVQFQDESVVDDSQLPKDRFSAERLKGVDSTLKIQPAELGDSAMYLCASSTGGSQGGFTEAFFGQGTRLTVV.

The chain carries TRBV5-1 and TRBJ1-1; D ambiguous. CDR1 SGHRS and CDR2 YFSETQ come from the germline V gene. Trimming shortened V by 0 bases and J by 7 bases, and 10 bases separated the two germline ends. The CDR3 loop spans 13 amino acids. The CDR3 protein is CASSLAMAGEAFF. The CDR3 nucleotides read TGCGCCAGCAGCTTGGCTATGGCAGGTGAAGCTTTCTTT.

DNA of the CDR3: TGTGCCAGCAGCTTGGACAGGGTTGGCTATGGCTACACCTTC. Translated: CASSLDRVGYGYTF. The chain has TRBV5-8 and TRBJ1-2; weak D call: TRBD1 (6 bases). Germline lookup yields CDR1 SGHTS and CDR2 YDEGEE. With 0 bases removed from V and 4 bases from J, the gap between germline ends came to 10 bases. This CDR3 is built from 14 residues.

The gene calls are TRBV7-3 and TRBJ2-1; 7 positions match TRBD2. The V segment lost 2 bases and the J segment 5 bases; nucleotides outside the gene matches: 3. CDR3 size: 14 residues. Looked up from germline, CDR1 is SGHTA and CDR2 is FQGTGA. In DNA, the CDR3 is TGTGCCAGCAGCTTAGCGGGGGTTAACAATGAGCAGTTCTTC. Protein product: CASSLAGVNNEQFF.